The 28 T cell receptor beta chains listed next were all sequenced from one sample in a study of Tregs in tolerant kidney transplant recipients. Libraries were prepared by immunoSEQ multiplex PCR; TCRdb keeps only in-frame clonotypes and omits some of them. Among tens of thousands of clones listed, over 70% were seen once. Related graft donors supplied nonmyeloablative bone marrow transplants, and mixed chimerism was transient. This material consisted of CD8+ T cells from blood (PBMCs), taken 6 months after the transplant. These receptor sequences come from a human patient who received a combined kidney and bone marrow transplant. Some T cells may be transferred from the graft donor.

J is TRBJ1-1 and V is TRBV7-9; D not resolved. There are 14 residues in the CDR3. The V end lost 6 bases, the J end lost 0 bases, and 11 bases lay between the germline ends. The germline V gene has CDR1 SEHNR and CDR2 FQNEAQ (reference sequence). CDR3 amino acids: CASRWGALNTEAFF. The CDR3 bases are TGTGCCAGCAGGTGGGGAGCCCTGAACACTGAAGCTTTCTTT.

The chain couples TRBV6-6 to TRBJ2-7, with TRBD1 as a possible D gene (6 bases). V was pared by 5 bases and J by 6 bases, with 20 bases between. The CDR3 is 15 residues long. Germline values: CDR1 MNHNY, CDR2 SVGAGI (reference sequence). The CDR3 protein is CASSNWDIGNVEQYF. The DNA of the CDR3 is TGTGCCAGCAGTAATTGGGACATTGGAAATGTCGAGCAGTACTTC.

V is TRBV4-3 and J is TRBJ2-1; D unclear. The CDR3 extends over 15 amino acids. CDR1 is LGHNA, CDR2 YSLEER, per germline. The V and J ends lost 4 bases and 4 bases respectively, with 14 bases between them. For the CDR3, the DNA is TGCGCCAGCAGCCTAGCAGAAAATCGGTACAATGAGCAGTTCTTC. Its translation: CASSLAENRYNEQFF.

V gene TRBV5-1 combines with J gene TRBJ2-3, with D perhaps matching TRBD1 (6 bases). Germline CDR1 SGHRS, CDR2 YFSETQ. V lost 0 bases and J 1 base, leaving 9 bases between the germline ends. This CDR3 is 15 amino acids long. In DNA form, the CDR3 reads TGCGCCAGCAGCTTGGTGGGACAACGCACAGATACGCAGTATTTT. This translates into CASSLVGQRTDTQYF.

The chain is built from TRBV15 and TRBJ1-1; 7 bases align to TRBD1. CDR1 is LNHNV and CDR2 is YYDKDF in the germline V gene (reference sequence). This CDR3 has 16 residues. The V segment lost 1 base and the J segment 6 bases; nucleotides outside the gene matches: 11. CDR3 sequence (DNA): TGTGCCACCAGCAGAGGTCTTGGGACAGCCGGGCCTGAAGCTTTCTTT. Its protein product is CATSRGLGTAGPEAFF. Combining the CDR3 with reference TRBV15 and TRBJ1-1 gives the whole variable domain DAMVIQNPRYQVTQFGKPVTLSCSQTLNHNVMYWYQQKSSQAPKLLFHYYDKDFNNEADTPDNFQSRRPNTSFCFLDIRSPGLGDTAMYLCATSRGLGTAGPEAFFGQGTRLTVV.

This clone was found a few times. The chain links TRBV18 to TRBJ1-4; tentatively, D is TRBD1 (5 bases). V was pared by 3 bases and J by 10 bases, with 6 bases between. Germline CDR1 and CDR2: KGHSH and LQKENI. CDR3 length: 11 residues. Here the CDR3 DNA reads TGTGCCAGCTCACCTCAGGGAAAACTGTTTTTT. Amino acids: CASSPQGKLFF.

This chain connects TRBV28 to TRBJ1-4; no clear D gene. CDR3 length: 13 residues. Germline CDR1 and CDR2: MDHEN and SYDVKM. Trimming stripped 2 bases from V and 8 bases from J, with 9 bases between. The CDR3 bases are TGTGCCAGCAGTTTAAATCTCCTCGAAAAACTGTTTTTT. Residues: CASSLNLLEKLFF.

The chain links TRBV5-6 to TRBJ2-1; 10 bases match TRBD2. Germline CDR1 reads SGHDT; CDR2 reads YYEEEE. The CDR3 is 17 residues long. V gave up 0 bases and J gave up 4 bases; unmatched junction bases: 7. The CDR3 region has the DNA TGTGCCAGCAGCTTGGCCCCGGGACTAGCGCTATACAATGAGCAGTTCTTC. Residues: CASSLAPGLALYNEQFF.

J is TRBJ1-2 and V is TRBV29-1, with no clear D. The V gene lost 2 bases and the J gene lost 8 bases, with 18 bases spanning the gap. The CDR3 totals 14 residues. CDR1 and CDR2 (germline): SQVTM, ANQGSEA. This CDR3 reads CSVETQDRRGGYTF. The CDR3 coding sequence is TGCAGCGTTGAAACCCAGGACCGCCGCGGGGGCTACACCTTC.

The chain carries TRBV4-3 and TRBJ1-6, with 7 bases fitting TRBD1. The length of the CDR3 is 15 residues. Unmatched junction bases numbered 6, after V lost 2 bases and J lost 8 bases. Germline V CDR1 and CDR2: LGHNA, YSLEER. The CDR3 loop reads CASSQIQGKDSPLHF. CDR3 bases: TGCGCCAGCAGCCAAATACAGGGGAAGGATTCACCCCTCCACTTT.

This clone qualifies as medium-sized. The rearrangement joins TRBV9 to TRBJ1-2; TRBD1 matches 8 bases. The CDR3 totals 11 residues. Germline lookup yields CDR1 SGDLS and CDR2 YYNGEE. The V segment lost 8 bases and the J segment 10 bases; nucleotides outside the gene matches: 7. The CDR3 loop is CASRQGMNYTF. CDR3 nucleotides: TGTGCCAGTAGACAGGGGATGAACTACACCTTC.

The chain is built from TRBV30 and TRBJ1-1, with D possibly matching TRBD1 (6 bases). The CDR3 length is 11 residues. CDR1 is GTSNPN and CDR2 is SVGIG in the germline V gene (reference sequence). With 4 bases removed from V and 6 bases from J, the gap between germline ends came to 9 bases. The CDR3: CAWTGQSEAFF. In DNA, the CDR3 is TGTGCCTGGACCGGACAGTCTGAAGCTTTCTTT.

CDR3 in amino acids: CASSFGTVWYEQYF. Here the CDR3 DNA reads TGTGCCAGCAGCTTCGGGACAGTTTGGTACGAGCAGTACTTC. The chain is built from TRBV5-6 and TRBJ2-7, with 7 bases fitting TRBD1. This CDR3 region has 14 residues. The J segment lost 4 bases and the V segment lost 2 bases, leaving 6 bases of the junction unmatched. Germline CDR1 and CDR2: SGHDT and YYEEEE. The whole variable domain, remainder taken from reference TRBV5-6 and TRBJ2-7, is DAGVTQSPTHLIKTRGQQVTLRCSPKSGHDTVSWYQQALGQGPQFIFQYYEEEERQRGNFPDRFSGHQFPNYSSELNVNALLLGDSALYLCASSFGTVWYEQYFGPGTRLTVT.

CDR3 amino acids: CSVEALSGRGAYNEQFF. The CDR3 nucleotides read TGCAGCGTTGAAGCTTTATCGGGGCGGGGGGCCTACAATGAGCAGTTCTTC. The rearrangement joins TRBV29-1 to TRBJ2-1; 8 bases are shared with TRBD2. Germline assignment: CDR1 SQVTM and CDR2 ANQGSEA. J gave up 2 bases and V 1 base, and 10 bases lay outside the gene matches. The CDR3 sequence is 17 residues long.

Concerning this clone itself: An end of the junction does not agree with germline; a read error may underlie this. The identical CDR3 is also encoded by other nucleotide sequences in the sample. This rearrangement joins TRBV7-2 to TRBJ1-5; weak D call: TRBD1 (5 bases). This CDR3 is built from 15 residues. The germline gives CDR1 SGHTA, CDR2 FQGNSA. CDR3 coding DNA: TGCGCCAGCAGCCCTCGTGGGGGGGTGGATCAGCCCCAGCATTTT. Translated: CASSPRGGVDQPQHF.

The chain combines TRBV7-9 with TRBJ1-2; 9 bases align to TRBD1. Germline CDR1 is SEHNR and CDR2 is FQNEAQ (reference sequence). V lost 5 bases to trimming and J lost 2 bases; unmatched junction nucleotides: 3. The CDR3 sequence is 14 residues long. The CDR3 reads CASSPGQGNYGYTF. CDR3 DNA sequence: TGTGCCAGCAGCCCCGGACAGGGGAACTATGGCTACACCTTC.

The chain has TRBV28 and TRBJ2-1; 9 positions agree with TRBD1. CDR3 length: 15 residues. The germline V gene has CDR1 MDHEN and CDR2 SYDVKM. The V segment lost 3 bases and the J segment 8 bases; nucleotides outside the gene matches: 8. The CDR3 region is CASSFPGQGFDEQFF. The CDR3 DNA follows: TGTGCCAGCAGTTTTCCGGGACAGGGCTTCGATGAGCAGTTCTTC.

The chain couples TRBV2 to TRBJ2-1; 13 nucleotides line up with TRBD2. This CDR3 is built from 14 residues. Germline values: CDR1 SNHLY, CDR2 FYNNEI. The V segment lost 8 bases and the J segment 5 bases; nucleotides outside the gene matches: 3. Written as DNA, the CDR3 is TGTGCCAGCCTGGGACTAGCGGGGAACAATGAGCAGTTCTTC. Amino acid sequence: CASLGLAGNNEQFF.

The rearrangement uses TRBV30 and TRBJ2-3; D is undetermined. CDR3 length: 12 amino acids. V was cut by 3 bases and J by 3 bases, with 7 bases left in between. Germline V gene sequence: CDR1 GTSNPN, CDR2 SVGIG (reference sequence). CDR3 DNA: TGTGCCTGGAGCTTGGAGACAGATACGCAGTATTTT. Translation: CAWSLETDTQYF.

This clone was detected once. This CDR3 is CASSLYEAYEQYF. DNA for the CDR3: TGTGCCAGCAGCTTATATGAGGCCTACGAGCAGTACTTC. The chain couples TRBV11-3 to TRBJ2-7; D unresolved. The V gene lost 2 bases and the J gene lost 2 bases, with 7 bases spanning the gap. This CDR3 is built from 13 residues. CDR1 and CDR2 from the germline V gene are SGHNT and YENEEA.

The chain uses TRBV2 and TRBJ2-7, with 9 bases matching TRBD2. Germline CDR1 SNHLY, CDR2 FYNNEI. The CDR3 is 13 residues long. The junction had 3 bases not matched to a gene; V was cut back by 7 bases and J by 2 bases. CDR3: CASKGLAAYEQYF. CDR3 nucleotides: TGTGCCAGCAAGGGACTAGCTGCCTACGAGCAGTACTTC.

This clone was counted a single time. This sample also contains other DNA sequences that code for the same CDR3. This chain links TRBV6-4 with TRBJ2-3; possible D gene TRBD1, 5 bases. The V end lost 2 bases, the J end lost 6 bases, and 15 bases lay between the germline ends. CDR3 length: 15 residues. CDR1 and CDR2 (germline): MRHNA, SNTAGT. CDR3 sequence reads: CASSDGASPTDTQYF. CDR3 in DNA: TGTGCCAGCAGTGACGGGGCCTCACCCACGGATACGCAGTATTTT.

The rearrangement links TRBV5-5 to TRBJ2-7; no reliable D call. The CDR3 is made up of 13 amino acids. Germline V CDR1 and CDR2: SGHKS, YYEKEE (reference sequence). Trimming removed 1 base from V and 3 bases from J, with 8 bases in between. DNA of the CDR3: TGTGCCAGCAGCTTGTACTCGGGCTACGAGCAGTACTTC. This sequence encodes CASSLYSGYEQYF.

The chain is built from TRBV2 and TRBJ1-1, with 8 bases aligning to TRBD1. The germline V gene encodes CDR1 SNHLY and CDR2 FYNNEI. The length of the CDR3 is 16 residues. The ends lost 4 bases at V and 1 base at J; junction bases unmatched: 8. The CDR3 spells CASSVPTGVSNTEAFF. The CDR3 region has the DNA TGTGCCAGCAGTGTTCCGACAGGGGTGTCGAACACTGAAGCTTTCTTT.

There are a few counts of this clone. This rearrangement joins TRBV19 to TRBJ1-4; 8 nucleotides line up with TRBD1. The V segment lost 8 bases and the J segment 7 bases; nucleotides outside the gene matches: 15. Germline V CDR1 and CDR2: LNHDA, SQIVND (reference sequence). This CDR3 has 16 residues. The CDR3 DNA follows: TGTGCCAGTTCCGGGACAGGAAAGAATCCGGGTGAAAAACTGTTTTTT. Amino acids: CASSGTGKNPGEKLFF.

The chain joins TRBV28 to TRBJ1-4, with TRBD1 matching over 9 bases. The length of the CDR3 is 15 residues. Germline values: CDR1 MDHEN, CDR2 SYDVKM. V lost 10 bases, J lost 0 bases, and 6 bases stayed unmatched. The CDR3 loop is CATGGTGSTNEKLFF. The CDR3 DNA sequence: TGTGCCACCGGAGGGACAGGGTCAACTAATGAAAAACTGTTTTTT.

The rearrangement joins TRBV7-8 to TRBJ2-7; 9 positions match TRBD2. The germline V gene encodes CDR1 SGHVS and CDR2 FQNEAQ. This CDR3 has 18 amino acids. V lost 7 bases, J lost 4 bases, and 20 bases stayed unmatched. CDR3 in amino acids: CASIHRGGGPPIKYEQYF. The CDR3 coding sequence is TGTGCCAGCATCCACCGCGGGGGGGGCCCTCCCATCAAATACGAGCAGTACTTC.

This clone showed up just a few times. J is TRBJ1-1 and V is TRBV2; 7 positions match TRBD1. From germline, CDR1 is SNHLY and CDR2 FYNNEI. V shed 8 bases and J 1 base; nucleotides not matched to a gene: 4. The CDR3 consists of 13 residues. In DNA, the CDR3 is TGTGCCAGCCGGAGGGGGCCGAACACTGAAGCTTTCTTT. It yields the protein CASRRGPNTEAFF.